A selection of T cell receptor beta chains follows, all from one sample in a study of T-cell reconstitution after alpha-beta-depleted transplantation in children. One entry per CDR3 protein results from TCRdb running MiXCR on the PCR reads. This table holds around 100,000 distinct CDR3 sequences, 4.5% to 7.5% found once. Sequenced material: PBMCs, mostly from graft donor cells, taken 60 days after TCRalphabeta/CD19-depleted stem cell transplant. The receptors were sampled from a female patient aged 2 to 10 who had a stem cell transplant for Fanconi anemia, so the T cells may come from the graft donor. The CDR3 runs from the conserved cysteine through the conserved F or W. D genes are given only for firm matches. Clone size is given for some rows only: seen once, a few or many times, or a class if the clone is expanded.

>few|TRBJ2-2|TRBV2|TRBD2
CASSFVRGRAAGELFF
TGTGCCAGCAGTTTCGTACGCGGGAGGGCCGCCGGGGAGCTGTTTTTT
>.|TRBJ1-1|TRBV10-1|.
CASSDPGDTEAFF
TGCGCCAGCAGTGACCCAGGTGACACTGAAGCTTTCTTT
>many|TRBJ2-1|TRBV3-1|TRBD2
CASSHLAGGPNEQFF
TGTGCCAGCAGCCACTTAGCGGGGGGACCGAATGAGCAGTTCTTC
>many|TRBJ2-2|TRBV18|.
CASSNWGSNTGELFF
TGTGCCAGCTCCAACTGGGGCTCGAACACCGGGGAGCTGTTTTTT
>many|TRBJ1-5|TRBV15|TRBD1
CATSRDRDRVRDQPQHF
TGTGCCACCAGCAGAGACCGGGACAGGGTTCGGGATCAGCCCCAGCATTTT
>many|TRBJ2-7|TRBV7-9|TRBD1
CATEGQGFSYEQYF
TGTGCCACGGAGGGACAGGGGTTCTCCTACGAGCAGTACTTC
>.|TRBJ2-1|TRBV28|.
CASSLPSGVNYNEQFF
TGTGCCAGCAGTTTACCGTCGGGAGTAAACTACAATGAGCAGTTCTTC
>many|TRBJ2-7|TRBV20-1|.
CSATTHLERYPYEQYF
TGCAGTGCTACTACCCACCTCGAACGCTACCCCTACGAGCAGTACTTC
>few|TRBJ2-7|TRBV29-1|TRBD1
CSVWTGTSYEQYF
TGCAGCGTTTGGACAGGGACTTCCTACGAGCAGTACTTC
>.|TRBJ2-3|TRBV29-1|TRBD2
CSVQREKWADTQYF
TGCAGCGTTCAGCGGGAGAAGTGGGCAGATACGCAGTATTTT
>.|TRBJ1-5|TRBV7-3|.
CALRPLYRYPYNQPQHF
TGTGCCCTCAGACCTCTCTATCGGTACCCCTATAATCAGCCCCAGCATTTT
>many|TRBJ2-2|TRBV18|.
CASSPFANTGELFF
TGTGCCAGCTCACCATTCGCTAACACCGGGGAGCTGTTTTTT
>few|TRBJ1-5|TRBV30|TRBD1
CAWNAQGDQPQHF
TGTGCCTGGAATGCCCAGGGGGATCAGCCCCAGCATTTT
>many|TRBJ2-3|TRBV6-6|.
CASSGYLSTDTQYF
TGTGCCAGCAGCGGCTATTTGAGCACAGATACGCAGTATTTT
>many|TRBJ2-7|TRBV28|TRBD1
CASSSPSRGPEQYF
TGTGCCAGCAGTTCTCCCTCCAGGGGGCCCGAGCAGTACTTC
>many|TRBJ1-4|TRBV28|TRBD1
CASSLIRDRKEKLFF
TGTGCCAGCAGTTTAATACGGGACAGGAAAGAAAAACTGTTTTTT
>.|TRBJ1-2|TRBV28|.
CASSFRRWRLGPDGYTF
TGTGCCAGCAGTTTTCGGCGTTGGCGTCTAGGTCCGGATGGCTACACCTTC
>many|TRBJ2-5|TRBV5-1|TRBD1
CASSTDREYQETQYF
TGCGCCAGCAGCACCGACAGGGAGTACCAAGAGACCCAGTACTTC
>few|TRBJ1-2|TRBV4-1|.
CASSQEQLVDSYYGYTF
TGCGCCAGCAGCCAAGAACAGCTCGTGGACAGTTACTATGGCTACACCTTC
>many|TRBJ1-1|TRBV4-2|.
CASSSQPANTEAFF
TGTGCCAGCAGCAGCCAACCGGCAAACACTGAAGCTTTCTTT
>.|TRBJ2-3|TRBV28|.
CASSPPGVLLRDTQYF
TGTGCCAGCAGTCCACCGGGAGTTTTGCTCAGAGATACGCAGTATTTT
>.|TRBJ2-3|TRBV5-6|.
CASSFGGTGTDTQYF
TGTGCCAGCAGCTTCGGGGGAACCGGTACAGATACGCAGTATTTT
>.|TRBJ2-7|TRBV2|TRBD1
CASSTPNGQGAYEQYF
TGTGCCAGCAGCACACCAAATGGACAGGGGGCCTACGAGCAGTACTTC
>many|TRBJ2-3|TRBV5-1|.
CASSFRGPTDTQYF
TGCGCCAGCAGCTTCAGGGGTCCCACAGATACGCAGTATTTT
>many|TRBJ2-1|TRBV12-3/TRBV12-4|TRBD2
CASSKTSGRYNEQFF
TGTGCCAGCAGTAAGACTAGCGGGAGGTACAATGAGCAGTTCTTC